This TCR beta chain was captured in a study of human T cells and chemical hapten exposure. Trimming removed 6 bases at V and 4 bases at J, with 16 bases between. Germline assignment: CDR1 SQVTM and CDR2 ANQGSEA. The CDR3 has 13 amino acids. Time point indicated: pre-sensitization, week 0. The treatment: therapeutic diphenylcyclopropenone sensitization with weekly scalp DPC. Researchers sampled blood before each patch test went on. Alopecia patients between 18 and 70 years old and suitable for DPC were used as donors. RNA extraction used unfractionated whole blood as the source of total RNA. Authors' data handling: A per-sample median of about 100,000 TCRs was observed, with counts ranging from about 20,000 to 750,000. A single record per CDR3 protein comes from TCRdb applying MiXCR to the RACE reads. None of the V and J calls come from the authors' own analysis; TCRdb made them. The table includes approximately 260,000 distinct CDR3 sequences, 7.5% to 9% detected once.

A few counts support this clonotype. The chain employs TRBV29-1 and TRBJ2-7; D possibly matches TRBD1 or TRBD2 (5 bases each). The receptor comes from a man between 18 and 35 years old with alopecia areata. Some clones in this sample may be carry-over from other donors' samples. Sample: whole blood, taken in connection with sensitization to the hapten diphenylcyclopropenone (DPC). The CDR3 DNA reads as TGCAGCGTCCCTGGGACCTCCCTGTACGAGCAGTACTTC. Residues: CSVPGTSLYEQYF.